The clone carrying this T cell receptor beta chain was counted only a few times. The data were taken from a study of CD8+CD57+ T cells in acquired aplastic anemia. In the study overall: Sorted cells (CD4+ and CD8+) yielded DNA amounts that averaged approximately 3 ug.

In patients chosen for sequencing, flow cytometry had shown CD8+CD57+ cell expansion. In all patients, the disease was severe acquired aplastic anemia. Prior therapy had not been administered to any patient at the time of blood sampling. Template material for TCR beta VDJ and CDR3 profiling consisted of genomic DNA. TCRdb used MiXCR to reprocess the reads, holding one entry per CDR3 protein. The top ten hold roughly 0.89% of the sample, which has just over 450,000 distinct CDR3 sequences, approximately 32% seen once. V lost 0 bases and J lost 4; bases outside the gene matches: 4. The CDR3 covers 15 residues. The V gene's germline CDR1 is SGHRS and CDR2 YFSETQ.

The source material was sorted CD4+, CD8+, or CD8+CD57+ T cells (not recorded which) from PBMCs. The origin of this receptor is a human donor with aplastic anemia. The gene calls are TRBV5-1 and TRBJ2-3; 8 positions match TRBD2. Here the CDR3 reads CASSLVSREADTQYF. CDR3 nucleotides: TGCGCCAGCAGCTTGGTGTCGCGGGAGGCAGATACGCAGTATTTT.